These T cell receptor beta chains were read from a single sample in a study of blood T cell repertoires in COVID-19. Data came from immunoSEQ multiplex PCR; TCRdb stores just in-frame clones and leaves some out. The sample holds 250,000 to 350,000 clones, 70% to 90% seen once. The sample was PBMCs or T cells enriched from blood (not recorded which). The receptors were gathered from a young woman who had recovered from COVID-19. CDR3s include the opening cysteine and the closing phenylalanine or tryptophan. D genes are given only for firm matches. Expanded clones are given a class, and other clones once, few, many or no size at all.

cdr3_length j_call clone_size d_call v_call cdr3_nt cdr3_aa
15 TRBJ1-5 - - TRBV4-3 TGCGCCAGCAGCCAAGCGGCAGGCCCAAATCAGCCCCAGCATTTT CASSQAAGPNQPQHF
16 TRBJ1-2 - - TRBV6-5 TGTGCCAGCAGTTACTCTCGGCAGGTGGTTAGTGGTGGCTACACCTTC CASSYSRQVVSGGYTF
14 TRBJ2-1 - - TRBV29-1 TGCAGCGTTGAAGGGTGGAGCTCCTACAATGAGCAGTTCTTC CSVEGWSSYNEQFF
16 TRBJ1-5 - - TRBV11-2 TGTGCCAGCAGCTTAGTGGGGGGGGGAAGCAATCAGCCCCAGCATTTT CASSLVGGGSNQPQHF
13 TRBJ2-5 - - TRBV5-1 TGCGCCAGCAGCATACCAGGCTTGGAGACCCAGTACTTC CASSIPGLETQYF
14 TRBJ1-1 - - TRBV27 TGTGCCAGCAGTTTAACAGGGTCTCTCACTGAAGCTTTCTTT CASSLTGSLTEAFF
17 TRBJ1-4 - TRBD1 TRBV3-1/TRBV3-2 TGTGCCAGCAGCCACGGGACAGGCCCCCAAGGAGGGGAAAAACTGTTTTTT CASSHGTGPQGGEKLFF
15 TRBJ2-5 - - TRBV24-1 TGTGCCACCAGTGATTTTGGCACCTACCAAGAGACCCAGTACTTC CATSDFGTYQETQYF
14 TRBJ1-2 once - TRBV24-1 TGTGCCACCAGTGTTGGGGCGCAGAACTATGGCTACACCTTC CATSVGAQNYGYTF
18 TRBJ2-1 - - TRBV7-3 TGTGCCAGCAGCTTCATAGTAGCGGCAGGCCTCTCCTACAATGAGCAGTTCTTC CASSFIVAAGLSYNEQFF
18 TRBJ2-3 - TRBD2 TRBV24-1 TGTGCCACCAGTGATCTTCATACTAGCGGGGGAAGCACAGATACGCAGTATTTT CATSDLHTSGGSTDTQYF
13 TRBJ2-1 once - TRBV25-1 TGTGCCAGCAGTCGCGGGATCTACAATGAGCAGTTCTTC CASSRGIYNEQFF
18 TRBJ2-1 - TRBD2 TRBV11-3 TGTGCCAGCAGCTTAGAGAGTGGTAGCGGGGGCCTAAGCAATGAGCAGTTCTTC CASSLESGSGGLSNEQFF
15 TRBJ2-7 - - TRBV7-9 TGTGCCAGCAGCCTAAACCTCGACAGCCCCTACGAGCAGTACTTC CASSLNLDSPYEQYF
16 TRBJ2-2 - TRBD2 TRBV4-1 TGCGCCAGCAGCCAAGATGCCGGACTAGCCACCGGGGAGCTGTTTTTT CASSQDAGLATGELFF
18 TRBJ2-5 - TRBD1 TRBV7-9 TGTGCCAGCAGCTCCGGGGACAGGGCATACTCGTACCAAGAGACCCAGTACTTC CASSSGDRAYSYQETQYF
16 TRBJ2-5 few TRBD2 TRBV27 TGTGCCAGCAGTCGAATTAGCGGGAGGGAGAGAGAGACCCAGTACTTC CASSRISGRERETQYF